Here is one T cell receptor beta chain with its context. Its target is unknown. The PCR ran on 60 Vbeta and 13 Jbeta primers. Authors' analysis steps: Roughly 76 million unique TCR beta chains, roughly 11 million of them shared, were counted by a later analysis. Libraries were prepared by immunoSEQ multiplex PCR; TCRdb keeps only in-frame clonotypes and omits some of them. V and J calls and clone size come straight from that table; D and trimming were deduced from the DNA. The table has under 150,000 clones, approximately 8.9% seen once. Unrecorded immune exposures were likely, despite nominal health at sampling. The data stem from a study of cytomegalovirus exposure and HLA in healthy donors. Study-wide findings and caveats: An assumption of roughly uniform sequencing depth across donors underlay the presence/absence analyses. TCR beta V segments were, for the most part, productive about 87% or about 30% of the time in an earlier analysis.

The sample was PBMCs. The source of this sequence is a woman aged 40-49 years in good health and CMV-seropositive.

The CDR3 region is CASSLLAGSSYNEQFF. The CDR3 DNA follows: TGTGCCAGCAGCTTATTGGCAGGTAGCTCCTACAATGAGCAGTTCTTC. The V call is TRBV7-3, the J call TRBJ2-1, with D unclear. The V end lost 2 bases, the J end lost 0 bases, and 11 bases lay between the germline ends. CDR1 and CDR2 from the germline V gene are SGHTA and FQGTGA. The CDR3 loop spans 16 amino acids.